Listed below are T cell receptor beta chains from one sample, sequenced in a study of post-analysis software for immune sequencing data. Each CDR3 protein gets one entry after TCRdb re-called the PCR reads with MiXCR. The sample has approximately 730,000 distinct CDR3 sequences; approximately 44% are singletons. The sample comprised blood. These receptors were taken from a girl aged 10 to 17 with multiple sclerosis. Each CDR3 is given without its conserved first and last residue.

APWDGSNQPQH	TRBV10-3	TRBJ1-5	11
SPPPGGLNEQF	TRBV29-1	TRBJ2-1	11
ASSFDTSWYEQY	TRBV7-9	TRBJ2-7	12
SASRLGVQGTEAF	TRBV20-1	TRBJ1-1	13
ASSPPPHGPYEQY	TRBV28	TRBJ2-7	13
ATSDSREGTFHFSYNEQF	TRBV24-1	TRBJ2-1	18
ASSPRTGLGYT	TRBV6-6	TRBJ1-2	11
SVSRGNQETQY	TRBV29-1	TRBJ2-5	11
ASSLRENLNEQF	TRBV12-3/TRBV12-4	TRBJ2-1	12
SANGASGEQF	TRBV20-1	TRBJ2-1	10
ASSQGQLYGYT	TRBV14	TRBJ1-2	11
ASSPEPLETQY	TRBV5-1	TRBJ2-5	11
ASSWTGTGDYGYT	TRBV5-6	TRBJ1-2	13
SVEDGTDADTQY	TRBV29-1	TRBJ2-3	12
SAQDIAINSPLH	TRBV20-1	TRBJ1-6	12
ASRPVGTDTQY	TRBV12-3/TRBV12-4	TRBJ2-3	11
TSSLGPRTDRENEQF	TRBV7-4	TRBJ2-1	15
SAEEGPYEQY	TRBV29-1	TRBJ2-7	10
ASSPPVASGSHEQF	TRBV18	TRBJ2-1	14
ASSRAGSGFVSYNEQF	TRBV6-2/TRBV6-3	TRBJ2-1	16
ASSAWTSYEQY	TRBV7-2	TRBJ2-7	11
AISEGLAGYEQF	TRBV10-3	TRBJ2-1	12
AVGGRDYNEQF	TRBV15	TRBJ2-1	11
SARDGGQPDTQY	TRBV20-1	TRBJ2-3	12
SVLRGAYEQY	TRBV29-1	TRBJ2-7	10
ASSLGGTLAFEQY	TRBV5-6	-	13
ASPTSALSYEQY	TRBV6-5	TRBJ2-7	12
SVEDSTSGSSEQY	TRBV29-1	-	13
ASNQARGEDTQY	TRBV12-3/TRBV12-4	TRBJ2-3	12
ASSPSQNERQY	TRBV18	TRBJ2-7	11
ASSPPTSGDSYEQY	TRBV7-9	TRBJ2-7	14
ASSSGLAGARVEQF	TRBV7-2	TRBJ2-1	14
ASTFQGASAEQY	TRBV5-5	TRBJ2-7	12
ASSGGLLAKETQY	TRBV7-9	TRBJ2-5	13
ASSLLLGDEQF	TRBV5-1	TRBJ2-1	11
ASSYKAGGLSGANVLT	TRBV6-5	TRBJ2-6	16
ATTRWTSGYEQY	TRBV6-5	TRBJ2-7	12
ASSPVSSTDTQY	TRBV6-6	TRBJ2-3	12
AISEPLGHPGADTQY	TRBV10-3	TRBJ2-3	15
ASSLLTTNEQF	TRBV12-3/TRBV12-4	TRBJ2-1	11
ASSTPGGEQF	TRBV12-3/TRBV12-4	TRBJ2-1	10
ASSLDRYRGWQPQH	TRBV9	TRBJ1-5	14
SARRAPIDQPQH	TRBV20-1	TRBJ1-5	12
ASSQGLAALYEQY	TRBV3-1	TRBJ2-7	13
ASSLRRESETQY	TRBV12-3/TRBV12-4	TRBJ2-5	12
AIRKAVSGATYEQY	TRBV10-3	TRBJ2-7	14
ASSSSSVHTDTQY	TRBV7-3	TRBJ2-3	13
ASSPYPGQVQETQY	TRBV28	TRBJ2-5	14
ATSRDSTRRDYGYT	TRBV15	TRBJ1-2	14
SASFGGANVLT	TRBV20-1	TRBJ2-6	11
SAKGLAVNYEQY	TRBV20-1	TRBJ2-7	12